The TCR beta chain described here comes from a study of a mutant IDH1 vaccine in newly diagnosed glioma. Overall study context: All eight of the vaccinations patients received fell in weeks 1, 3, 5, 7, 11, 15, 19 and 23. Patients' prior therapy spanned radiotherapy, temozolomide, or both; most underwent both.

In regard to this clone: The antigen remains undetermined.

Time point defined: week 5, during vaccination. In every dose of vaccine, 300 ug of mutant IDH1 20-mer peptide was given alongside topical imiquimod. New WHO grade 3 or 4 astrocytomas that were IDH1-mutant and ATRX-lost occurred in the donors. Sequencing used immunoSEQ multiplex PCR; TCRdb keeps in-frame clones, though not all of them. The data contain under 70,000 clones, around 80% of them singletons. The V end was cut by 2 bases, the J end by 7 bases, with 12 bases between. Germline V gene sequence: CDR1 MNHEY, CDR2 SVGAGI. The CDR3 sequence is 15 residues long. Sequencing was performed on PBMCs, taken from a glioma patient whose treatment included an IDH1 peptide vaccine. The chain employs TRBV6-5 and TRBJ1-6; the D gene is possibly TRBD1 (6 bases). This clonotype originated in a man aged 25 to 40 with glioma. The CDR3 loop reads CASSYAVGGNSPLHF. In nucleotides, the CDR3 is TGTGCCAGCAGTTACGCAGTCGGGGGCAATTCACCCCTCCACTTT.